The subject of this entry is one T cell receptor beta chain. What it binds is not known. TCRdb reprocessed the reads with MiXCR, giving one entry per CDR3 protein. The sample lists some 590,000 distinct CDR3 sequences, just under 40% occurring once. The entry originates in a study of T cell repertoires in cytomegalovirus infection. Study-wide background: Recently identified HLA-C-restricted CMV epitopes were used, and well-studied HLA-B-restricted CMV epitopes were used as well. Both a matching HLA type and CMV infection were indicated by public TCR beta signatures. Broader study findings: Frequencies of public TCR beta families were cumulated, and this identified carriers of CMV plus the relevant HLA.

Germline CDR1 and CDR2: SGHVS and FNYEAQ. The ends were cut back, 3 bases at V and 5 bases at J, with 7 bases in the middle. The CDR3 is 13 residues long. The TCR comes from a human donor in good health (CMV status not recorded). Some clones in this sample may be carry-over from other donors' samples. The chain couples TRBV7-6 to TRBJ2-2, with unresolved D. Source: cultured PBMCs, taken from culture after CMV antigen stimulation. The CDR3 sequence is CASSFGPTGELFF. DNA for the CDR3: TGTGCCAGCAGCTTCGGACCGACCGGGGAGCTGTTTTTT.